This T cell receptor (beta chain) was recorded in a study of early T cells in non-severe SARS-CoV-2 infection. Overall study context: From unsorted whole blood, bulk RNA was sequenced, and the chains remained unpaired.

Germline V gene sequence: CDR1 DFQATT, CDR2 SNEGSKA (reference sequence). The ends were cut back, 0 bases at V and 2 bases at J, with 10 bases in the middle. The CDR3 runs 14 residues. Separate cDNA molecules each had unique molecular identifiers attached to them. TCRdb independently ran MiXCR on the 5' RACE reads; one entry per CDR3 protein. This table has some 19,000 distinct CDR3 sequences, around 4.4% appearing once. This clonotype is labeled as medium-sized. Its antigen remains unidentified. Study-level results: There was a bias toward anti-spike CD8 responses in VDJdb matching, which missed private and CD4 specificities.

The TCR sequence derives from an adult who was a healthcare worker with PCR-confirmed SARS-CoV-2 infection or an uninfected control (not recorded which). Sequenced input: whole blood. The chain carries TRBV20-1 and TRBJ2-5; a weak D match, TRBD1 (6 bases). CDR3 in DNA: TGCAGTGCTAGAGATCGAACAGGGCAAGAGACCCAGTACTTC. Residues: CSARDRTGQETQYF.